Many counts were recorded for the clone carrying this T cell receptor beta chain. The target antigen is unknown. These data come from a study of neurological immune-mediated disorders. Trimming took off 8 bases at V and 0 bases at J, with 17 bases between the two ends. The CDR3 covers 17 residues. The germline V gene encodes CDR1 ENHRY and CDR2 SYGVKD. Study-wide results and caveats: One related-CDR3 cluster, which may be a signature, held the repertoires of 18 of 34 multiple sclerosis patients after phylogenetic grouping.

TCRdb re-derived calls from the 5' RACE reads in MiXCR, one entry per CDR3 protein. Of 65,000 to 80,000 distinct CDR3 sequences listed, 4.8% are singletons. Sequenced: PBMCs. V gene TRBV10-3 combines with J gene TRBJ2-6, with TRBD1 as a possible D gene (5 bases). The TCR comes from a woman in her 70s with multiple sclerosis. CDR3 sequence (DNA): TGTGCCATCGGCGACAGAGGTTTACCCTCTGGGGCCAACGTCCTGACTTTC. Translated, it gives CAIGDRGLPSGANVLTF.